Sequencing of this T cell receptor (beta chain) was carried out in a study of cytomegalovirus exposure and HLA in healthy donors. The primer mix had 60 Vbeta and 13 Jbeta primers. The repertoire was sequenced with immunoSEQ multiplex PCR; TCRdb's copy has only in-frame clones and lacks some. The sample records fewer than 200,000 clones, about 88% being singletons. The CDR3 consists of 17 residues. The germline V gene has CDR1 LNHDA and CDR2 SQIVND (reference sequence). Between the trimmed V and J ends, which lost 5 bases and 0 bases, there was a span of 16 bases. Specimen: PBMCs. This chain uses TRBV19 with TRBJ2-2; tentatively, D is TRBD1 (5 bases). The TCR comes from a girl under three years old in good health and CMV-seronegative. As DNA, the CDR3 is TGTGCCAGTAGTCCCACAGGCGTAGGTCCGAACACCGGGGAGCTGTTTTTT. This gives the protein CASSPTGVGPNTGELFF.